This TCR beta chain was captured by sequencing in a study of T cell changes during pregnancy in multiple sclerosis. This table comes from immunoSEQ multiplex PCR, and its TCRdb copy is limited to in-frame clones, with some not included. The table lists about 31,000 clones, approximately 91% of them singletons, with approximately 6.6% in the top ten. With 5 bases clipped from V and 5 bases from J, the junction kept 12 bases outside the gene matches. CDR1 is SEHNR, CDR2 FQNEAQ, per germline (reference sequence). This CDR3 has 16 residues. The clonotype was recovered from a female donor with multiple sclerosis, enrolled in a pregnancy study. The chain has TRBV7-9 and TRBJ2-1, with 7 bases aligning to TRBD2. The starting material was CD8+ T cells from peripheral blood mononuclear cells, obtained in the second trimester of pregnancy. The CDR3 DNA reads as TGTGCCAGCAGCGAGTTGCGGGAGACCCCCGACAATGAGCAGTTCTTC. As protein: CASSELRETPDNEQFF.